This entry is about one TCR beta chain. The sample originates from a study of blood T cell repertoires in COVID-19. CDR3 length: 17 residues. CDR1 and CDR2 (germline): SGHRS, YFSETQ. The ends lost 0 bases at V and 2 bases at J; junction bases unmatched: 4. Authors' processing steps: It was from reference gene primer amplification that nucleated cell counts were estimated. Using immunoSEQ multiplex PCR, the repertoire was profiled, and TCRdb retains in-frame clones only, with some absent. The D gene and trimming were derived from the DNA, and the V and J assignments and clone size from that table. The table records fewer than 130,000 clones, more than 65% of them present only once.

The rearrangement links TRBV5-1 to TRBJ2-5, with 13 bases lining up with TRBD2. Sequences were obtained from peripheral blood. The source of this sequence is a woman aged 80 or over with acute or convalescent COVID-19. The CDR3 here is CASSLGQLAGGQETQYF. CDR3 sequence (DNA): TGCGCCAGCAGCTTGGGACAACTAGCGGGGGGGCAAGAGACCCAGTACTTC.